A selection of T cell receptor beta chains follows, all from one sample in a study of cytomegalovirus exposure and HLA in healthy donors. The repertoire was sequenced with immunoSEQ multiplex PCR; TCRdb's copy has only in-frame clones and lacks some. The sample has approximately 140,000 clones, roughly 80% seen once. Sequencing used PBMCs. The receptor source for this set is a man in his late teens or twenties in good health and CMV-seronegative. Both conserved end residues are part of each CDR3. The D gene is left open where the match is weak. Not every row has a clone size; where given, it reads once, few, many or a size class.

>TRBJ2-7|TRBV29-1|.|.
CSVVSRGLIDEQYF
TGCAGCGTTGTGTCTCGGGGTTTAATCGACGAGCAGTACTTC
>TRBJ2-1|TRBV7-9|.|.
CSTLVGGNNEQFF
TGTTCCACCCTAGTGGGGGGAAACAATGAGCAGTTCTTC
>TRBJ1-5|TRBV18|.|TRBD1
CASSPGQGSQPQHF
TGTGCCAGCTCACCGGGACAGGGTAGTCAGCCCCAGCATTTT
>TRBJ2-7|TRBV7-9|.|.
CASSLSANAGHEQYF
TGTGCCAGCAGCTTATCCGCAAATGCTGGGCACGAGCAGTACTTC
>TRBJ2-3|TRBV7-2|.|TRBD1
CASSHRQGEVTDTQYF
TGTGCCAGCAGCCACAGACAGGGGGAGGTGACAGATACGCAGTATTTT
>TRBJ2-7|TRBV15|.|.
CATSREGPTYEQYF
TGTGCCACCAGCAGGGAGGGACCTACCTACGAGCAGTACTTC
>TRBJ1-4|TRBV19|.|TRBD1
CASQLTGGWYEKLFF
TGTGCCAGCCAACTTACAGGGGGCTGGTATGAAAAACTGTTTTTT
>TRBJ1-5|TRBV7-9|.|TRBD1
CASSLGGGQGKGQPQHF
TGTGCCAGCAGCTTAGGCGGGGGACAGGGGAAGGGTCAGCCCCAGCATTTT
>TRBJ1-1|TRBV6-5|.|TRBD1
CASSYSDRGIEAFF
TGTGCCAGCAGTTACTCGGACAGGGGGATTGAAGCTTTCTTT
>TRBJ1-1|TRBV5-4|.|.
CASSLDGLNTEAFF
TGTGCCAGCAGCTTGGACGGTTTGAACACTGAAGCTTTCTTT
>TRBJ1-1|TRBV19|.|.
CASAVLVGGTEAFF
TGTGCCAGCGCGGTCCTAGTCGGAGGCACTGAAGCTTTCTTT
>TRBJ2-7|TRBV6-5|.|TRBD1
CASSYGRGKSYEQYF
TGTGCCAGCAGTTATGGCAGGGGGAAATCCTACGAGCAGTACTTC
>TRBJ1-2|TRBV5-5|.|.
CASSLRQMPIYGYTF
TGTGCCAGCAGCTTGAGACAAATGCCTATCTATGGCTACACCTTC
>TRBJ2-1|TRBV9|few|.
CASSVVGNYNEQFF
TGTGCCAGCAGCGTAGTTGGCAATTACAATGAGCAGTTCTTC
>TRBJ2-7|TRBV30|.|TRBD1
CAWSVRTGTGAYEQYF
TGTGCCTGGAGTGTAAGAACCGGGACAGGGGCCTACGAGCAGTACTTC
>TRBJ2-1|TRBV5-4|.|.
CASSVTGSYNEQFF
TGTGCCAGCAGCGTAACAGGGTCCTACAATGAGCAGTTCTTC
>TRBJ2-3|TRBV4-2|.|TRBD2
CASSQEAGGSTDTQYF
TGTGCCAGCAGCCAAGAAGCGGGGGGTTCCACAGATACGCAGTATTTT
>TRBJ1-1|TRBV29-1|.|TRBD1
CSIRQGRTEAFF
TGCAGCATTAGACAGGGACGGACTGAAGCTTTCTTT
>TRBJ2-2|TRBV9|.|TRBD1
CASSRQGPPNTGELFF
TGTGCCAGCAGCCGACAGGGCCCCCCAAACACCGGGGAGCTGTTTTTT
>TRBJ2-1|TRBV21-1|.|.
CASKRRGNEQFF
TGTGCCAGCAAAAGGAGGGGCAATGAGCAGTTCTTC
>TRBJ2-2|TRBV4-3|few|TRBD1
CASSQDLTGGTDTGELFF
TGCGCCAGCAGCCAAGATCTAACAGGGGGTACGGACACCGGGGAGCTGTTTTTT
>TRBJ1-6|TRBV7-8|.|TRBD1
CASSPRQGLVHLHF
TGTGCCAGCAGCCCGAGACAGGGTCTGGTACACCTCCACTTT
>TRBJ2-1|TRBV9|few|TRBD1
CASSVVTGSIYNEQFF
TGTGCCAGCAGCGTAGTGACAGGGAGCATCTACAATGAGCAGTTCTTC
>TRBJ1-1|TRBV5-4|.|TRBD1
CASSFWDRARTEAFF
TGTGCCAGCAGCTTTTGGGACAGGGCTCGGACTGAAGCTTTCTTT
>TRBJ1-5|TRBV2|.|.
CASNLRASYSNQPQHF
TGTGCCAGCAACCTCAGGGCATCCTATAGCAATCAGCCCCAGCATTTT
>TRBJ1-5|TRBV7-2|once|.
CASSLTASNQPQHF
TGTGCCAGCAGCTTGACAGCTAGCAATCAGCCCCAGCATTTT
>TRBJ2-5|TRBV11-1|once|.
CASSWTVGQETQYF
TGTGCCAGCAGCTGGACAGTGGGGCAAGAGACCCAGTACTTC
>TRBJ2-4|TRBV6-1|few|.
CASSEGAPPGQYF
TGTGCCAGCAGTGAAGGAGCCCCCCCTGGTCAGTACTTC
>TRBJ1-6|TRBV30|.|.
CAWSFTSSYNSPLHF
TGTGCCTGGAGTTTTACCAGCTCCTATAATTCACCCCTCCACTTT
>TRBJ2-3|TRBV2|.|.
CASNRRRDTQYF
TGTGCCAGCAATCGCAGGAGGGATACGCAGTATTTT
>TRBJ2-7|TRBV10-3|.|.
CAISEGYEQYF
TGTGCCATCTCGGAGGGGTACGAGCAGTACTTC
>TRBJ2-2|TRBV6-6|few|.
CASRRDTGELFF
TGTGCCAGCAGGCGGGACACCGGGGAGCTGTTTTTT
>TRBJ1-5|TRBV7-2|.|TRBD1
CASSRGREPQHF
TGTGCCAGCAGCAGGGGGCGCGAGCCCCAGCATTTT
>TRBJ1-6|TRBV21-1|.|.
CASSKVDKSAGYNSPLHF
TGTGCCAGCAGCAAAGTAGACAAATCTGCTGGCTATAATTCACCCCTCCACTTT
>TRBJ1-2|TRBV4-2|.|TRBD1
CASSQYEDRVDYGYTF
TGTGCCAGCAGCCAATATGAGGACAGGGTGGACTATGGCTACACCTTC
>TRBJ1-1|TRBV11-2|.|TRBD1
CASRYGTGNTEAFF
TGTGCCAGCAGATACGGGACAGGGAACACTGAAGCTTTCTTT
>TRBJ2-3|TRBV5-8|.|TRBD1
CASSPGTGRGKNTQYF
TGTGCCAGCAGCCCCGGGACAGGGAGGGGGAAAAATACGCAGTATTTT
>TRBJ2-1|TRBV27|.|.
CASSLTELYNEQFF
TGTGCCAGCAGTTTGACAGAATTGTACAATGAGCAGTTCTTC
>TRBJ1-1|TRBV15|few|.
CATSGSTYRDTEAFF
TGTGCCACCAGCGGATCGACCTACAGGGACACTGAAGCTTTCTTT
>TRBJ2-5|TRBV9|.|.
CASSVVPDTYQETQYF
TGTGCCAGCAGCGTAGTCCCTGACACGTACCAAGAGACCCAGTACTTC
>TRBJ1-1|TRBV7-9|.|.
CSSSLRGHSMNTEAFF
TGTTCCAGCAGCTTAAGAGGACACTCTATGAACACTGAAGCTTTCTTT
>TRBJ2-1|TRBV5-1|.|.
CASSFSSTAAEQFF
TGCGCCAGCAGCTTCAGTTCTACGGCGGCTGAGCAGTTCTTC
>TRBJ2-7|TRBV7-2|.|.
CASSLRAGTYEQYF
TGTGCCAGCAGCTTACGGGCGGGAACCTACGAGCAGTACTTC
>TRBJ1-6|TRBV6-6|once|.
CASSYQAGSPLHF
TGTGCCAGCAGTTACCAGGCAGGATCACCCCTCCACTTT
>TRBJ2-1|TRBV5-8|.|TRBD1
CASSLEQGAGNEQFF
TGTGCCAGCAGCTTGGAGCAGGGGGCTGGCAATGAGCAGTTCTTC
>TRBJ1-1|TRBV19|once|TRBD1
CASSRQGAFTEAFF
TGTGCCAGTAGTAGACAGGGGGCATTCACTGAAGCTTTCTTT
>TRBJ1-5|TRBV19|.|.
CASKKDPTDFQPQHF
TGTGCCAGTAAGAAAGACCCGACAGATTTCCAGCCCCAGCATTTT
>TRBJ2-1|TRBV4-3|.|.
CASSQKGNNEQFF
TGCGCCAGCAGCCAAAAGGGGAACAATGAGCAGTTCTTC
>TRBJ2-7|TRBV6-5|.|TRBD1
CASSYGQGGIYEQYF
TGTGCCAGCAGTTACGGACAGGGAGGTATCTACGAGCAGTACTTC
>TRBJ1-4|TRBV7-9|.|.
CASIKDSSSEKLFF
TGTGCCAGCATCAAGGACAGCTCGTCCGAAAAACTGTTTTTT
>TRBJ1-1|TRBV6-1|.|TRBD1
CASKDRVVTEAFF
TGTGCCAGCAAAGACAGGGTAGTGACTGAAGCTTTCTTT